Here is one TCR beta chain with its context. No antigen is known for it. The CDR3 covers 14 residues. Per the germline V gene, CDR1 is SGHRS and CDR2 is YFSETQ. V was shortened by 2 bases and J by 5 bases, with 13 bases between the two germline ends. The data belong to a study of long-term antiretroviral therapy in people with HIV. Study background: Some samples came about a decade before the 2015 immediate-ART recommendation, and these were the earliest. General study findings and limits: Relative to transplant donor controls, diversity remained lower despite increasing after ART.

The run of the v3.0 immunoSEQ assay was at survey level. Profiling relied on immunoSEQ multiplex PCR, and the TCRdb table lists in-frame clones only, not all of them. The profile shows approximately 24,000 clones, almost 90% of them singletons. J is TRBJ1-1 and V is TRBV5-1; possibly TRBD1 for D (5 bases). Sequencing was performed on unsorted PBMCs, taken more than 4.3 years after starting antiretroviral therapy. The origin of this receptor is a man aged 25-45 years with HIV. The CDR3 reads CASSFSGSGTEAFF. CDR3 nucleotides: TGCGCCAGCAGCTTCTCAGGGAGTGGGACTGAAGCTTTCTTT. The full variable domain, its missing parts supplied by reference TRBV5-1 and TRBJ1-1, is KAGVTQTPRYLIKTRGQQVTLSCSPISGHRSVSWYQQTPGQGLQFLFEYFSETQRNKGNFPGRFSGRQFSNSRSEMNVSTLELGDSALYLCASSFSGSGTEAFFGQGTRLTVV.